This TCR beta chain was sequenced for a study of T cells in Graves' hyperthyroidism and ophthalmopathy. Overall study: The blood sample was taken at first diagnosis, before treatment began. Findings and limits, study-wide: A model of 13 V-J pairs discriminated ophthalmopathy from stable hyperthyroidism. With a median lead of approximately 6 months before onset, the model predicted ophthalmopathy.

Points on this clonotype: Antigen unknown.

The CDR3 regions of TCR beta were amplified from RNA transcripts. An initial round of RT-PCR targeting the TCR CDR3 relied on the HTBI primer set. TCRdb reanalysed the multiplex PCR reads using MiXCR and keeps one entry per CDR3 protein. Of nearly 600,000 distinct CDR3 sequences listed, over 12% were seen once; the top ten hold around 7%. Losses at the gene ends were 4 bases for V and 7 bases for J; bases not matched to a gene: 8. Germline assignment: CDR1 SGHRS and CDR2 YFSETQ. The CDR3 contains 16 residues. Inclusion characteristics of ophthalmopathy patients comprised a Clinical Activity Score of at least 3, a NOSPECS grade of at least 4, and duration under 3 months.

The V call is TRBV5-1, the J call TRBJ1-6, with 10 bases fitting TRBD1. The TCR sequence derives from a young woman with Graves' ophthalmopathy. The specimen was blood. The CDR3 spells CASSSAGGQGNSPLHF. The CDR3 region has the DNA TGCGCCAGCAGCAGCGCGGGGGGACAGGGGAATTCACCCCTCCACTTT.